The source of this TCR beta chain is a study of blood T cell repertoires in COVID-19. Study background: Acute-phase and convalescent COVID-19 samples originated in the United States, Italy and Spain. Nucleic acid was either cDNA or gDNA, and it came from T cells, B-cell-depleted T cells, or PBMCs.

The germline V gene encodes CDR1 SGHTS and CDR2 YDEGEE. The CDR3 consists of 15 residues. Trimming cost V 0 bases and J 5 bases, with 15 bases left between them. In the original analysis: From reference gene primer amplification, estimates of nucleated cell counts were derived. Sequenced by immunoSEQ multiplex PCR; TCRdb stores in-frame clones only, minus some. The D gene and trimming were derived from the DNA, and the V and J assignments and clone size from that table. The sample has approximately 190,000 clones; around 84% are singletons. The sample was peripheral blood. The TCR comes from a human donor in a cohort sampled during active COVID-19. The chain links TRBV5-8 to TRBJ2-7, with a weak D call TRBD2 (5 bases). In DNA form, the CDR3 reads TGTGCCAGCAGCTTGGTACCGGGAACGAAAAACGAGCAGTACTTC. Translation: CASSLVPGTKNEQYF.